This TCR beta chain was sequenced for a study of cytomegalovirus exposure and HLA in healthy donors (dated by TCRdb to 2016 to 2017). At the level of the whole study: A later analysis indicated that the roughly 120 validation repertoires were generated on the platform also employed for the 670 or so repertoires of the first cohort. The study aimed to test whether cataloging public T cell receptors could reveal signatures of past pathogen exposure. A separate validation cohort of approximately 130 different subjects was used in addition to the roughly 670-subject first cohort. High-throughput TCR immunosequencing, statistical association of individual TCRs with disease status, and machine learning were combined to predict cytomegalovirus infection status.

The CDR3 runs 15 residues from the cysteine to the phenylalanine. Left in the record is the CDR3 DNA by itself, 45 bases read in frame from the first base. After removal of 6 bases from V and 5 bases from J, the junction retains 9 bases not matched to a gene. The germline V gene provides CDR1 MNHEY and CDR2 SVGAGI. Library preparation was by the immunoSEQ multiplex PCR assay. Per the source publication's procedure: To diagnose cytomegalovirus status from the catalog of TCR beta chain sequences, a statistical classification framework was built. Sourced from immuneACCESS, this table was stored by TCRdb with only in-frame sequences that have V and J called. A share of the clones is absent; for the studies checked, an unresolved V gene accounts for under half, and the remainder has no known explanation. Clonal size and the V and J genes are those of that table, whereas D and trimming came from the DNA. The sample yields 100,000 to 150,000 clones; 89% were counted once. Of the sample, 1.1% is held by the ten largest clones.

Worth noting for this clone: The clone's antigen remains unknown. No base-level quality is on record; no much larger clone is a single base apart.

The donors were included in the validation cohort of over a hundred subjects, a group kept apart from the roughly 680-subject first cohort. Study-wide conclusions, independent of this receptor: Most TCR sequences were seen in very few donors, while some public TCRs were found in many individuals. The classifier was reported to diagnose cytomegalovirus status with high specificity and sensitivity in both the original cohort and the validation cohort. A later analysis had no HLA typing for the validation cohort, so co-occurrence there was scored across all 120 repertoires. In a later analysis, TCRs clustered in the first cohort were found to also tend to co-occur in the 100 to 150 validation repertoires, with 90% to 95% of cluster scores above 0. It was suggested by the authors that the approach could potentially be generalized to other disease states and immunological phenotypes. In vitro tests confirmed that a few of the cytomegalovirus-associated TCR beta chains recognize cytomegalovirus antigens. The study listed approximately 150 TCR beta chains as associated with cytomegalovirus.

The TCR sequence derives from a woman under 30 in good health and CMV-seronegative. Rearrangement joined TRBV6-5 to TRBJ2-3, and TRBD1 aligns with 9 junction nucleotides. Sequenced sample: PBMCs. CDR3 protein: CASRTGTGSIDTQYF. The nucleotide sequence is TGTGCCAGCAGGACCGGGACAGGGTCTATAGATACGCAGTATTTT.